This T cell receptor beta chain was found in a study of blood T cell repertoires in COVID-19. Study-wide background: Samples taken during acute and convalescent COVID-19 were collected in the United States, Italy and Spain.

CDR3 size: 14 residues. CDR1 and CDR2 from the germline V gene are LNHNV and YYDKDF (reference sequence). The junction had 3 bases not matched to a gene; V was cut back by 3 bases and J by 1 base. Per the original methods: Amplification with reference gene primers provided the estimates of nucleated cell counts. Clones were sequenced by immunoSEQ multiplex PCR, and TCRdb holds only the in-frame ones, with some missing. V, J and clone size reflect that table, while D and trimming were determined from the DNA. The table records some 230,000 clones, roughly 89% of them present only once. This rearrangement joins TRBV15 to TRBJ2-7; 7 bases are a match to TRBD2. This clonotype was sampled from a young man who had recovered from COVID-19. What was sequenced was peripheral blood. For the CDR3, the DNA is TGTGCCACCAGCAGCGGGGGGTCGTCCTACGAGCAGTACTTC. It specifies CATSSGGSSYEQYF.